The present T cell receptor (beta chain) was sequenced within a study of cytomegalovirus exposure and HLA in healthy donors. With respect to this clone: Its target is unknown.

Study conclusions and caveats: Later, an analysis showed that TCR beta chains associated with HLA were more clonally expanded than others that were equally common. Compared with the roughly 700-donor mean, an Asian-associated ancestry cluster reportedly had fewer N-insertions, according to a later analysis.

Looked up from germline, CDR1 is SGHDT and CDR2 is YYEEEE. The J segment lost 3 bases and the V segment lost 0 bases, leaving 14 bases of the junction unmatched. CDR3 size: 19 residues. Vbeta (60) and Jbeta (13) primers were used in the PCR. Only in-frame clones appear in the TCRdb table, and some are missing; sequencing was by immunoSEQ multiplex PCR. This sample has about 150,000 clones, with 70% to 80% found just once. J is TRBJ2-3 and V is TRBV5-6; TRBD2 matches at 9 bases. The clonotype was recovered from a man aged 40-50 years in good health and CMV-seropositive. The sequenced sample consisted of PBMCs. CDR3 loop: CASSLARAGSSGETDTQYF. The CDR3 DNA follows: TGTGCCAGCAGCTTGGCCCGGGCCGGGTCTAGCGGGGAGACAGATACGCAGTATTTT.